The TCR beta chain described here comes from a study of T-cell memory formation after mild COVID-19. Study-wide background: Across donors, TCR clusters were largely donor specific. The study's findings and limits: Clones that shrank (day 15 to 85) were balanced CD4/CD8, whereas later expanders leaned CD4+. Of the contracting clones, CD4+ ones lay mainly in CM and EM, and CD8+ ones in EMRA.

This clonotype was counted at least ten times. The antigen remains undetermined. Amplification by 5'RACE using constant-segment primers produced TCR alpha and TCR beta cDNA libraries that carried sample barcodes and UMIs. TCRdb recomputed calls from the 5' RACE reads with MiXCR, one row per CDR3 protein. The profile shows about 350,000 distinct CDR3 sequences, about an eighth of them singletons. The sequence was collected from a man aged 18-30 years who had mild COVID-19 (a few samples of this study predate the infection). Cell type and time point are not known. The sample was PBMCs or a T cell subset sorted from them (not recorded which).

The CDR3 DNA reads TGCGCCAGCAGCCAAGAAAATACAGCACCCTATGGCTACACCTTC. It translates to CASSQENTAPYGYTF. V is TRBV4-3 and J is TRBJ1-2, with D uncertain. CDR3 size: 15 residues. V was clipped by 0 bases and J by 4 bases, with 12 bases between them. CDR1 and CDR2 from the germline V gene are LGHNA and YSLEER.